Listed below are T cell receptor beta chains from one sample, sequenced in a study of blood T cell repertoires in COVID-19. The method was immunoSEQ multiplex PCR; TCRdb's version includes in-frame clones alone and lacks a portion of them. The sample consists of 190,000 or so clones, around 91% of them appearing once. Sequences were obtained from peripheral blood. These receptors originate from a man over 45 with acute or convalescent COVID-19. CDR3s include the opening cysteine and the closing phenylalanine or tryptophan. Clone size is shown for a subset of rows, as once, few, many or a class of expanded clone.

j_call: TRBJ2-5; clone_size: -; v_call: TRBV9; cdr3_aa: CASSDRDLGGETQYF
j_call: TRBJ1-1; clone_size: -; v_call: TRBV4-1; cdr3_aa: CASSEDRVVNTEAFF
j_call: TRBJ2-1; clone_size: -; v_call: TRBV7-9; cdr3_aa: CASSPPDREDGYPNEQFF
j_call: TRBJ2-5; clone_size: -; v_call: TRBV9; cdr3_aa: CASSPRGVQETQYF
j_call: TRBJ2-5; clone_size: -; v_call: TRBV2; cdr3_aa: CASSAGLAGRVSRETQYF
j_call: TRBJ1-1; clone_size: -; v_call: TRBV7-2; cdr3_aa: CASSLGSSRNTEAFF
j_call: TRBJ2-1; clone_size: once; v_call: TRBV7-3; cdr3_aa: CASSSTGYEAHEQFF
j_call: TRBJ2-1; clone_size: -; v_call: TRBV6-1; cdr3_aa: CASSGAYESSYNEQFF
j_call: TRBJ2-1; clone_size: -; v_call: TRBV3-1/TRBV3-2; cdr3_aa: CASSPTPGTSGYEQFF
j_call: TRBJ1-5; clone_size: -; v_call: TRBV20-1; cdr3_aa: CSSSDSSNQPQHF
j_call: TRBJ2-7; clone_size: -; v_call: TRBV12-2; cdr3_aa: CASRLEDRGPSYEQYF
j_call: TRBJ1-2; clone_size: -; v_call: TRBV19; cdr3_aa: CASSIPPGQANGYTF
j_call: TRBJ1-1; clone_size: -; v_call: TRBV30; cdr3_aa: CAWDRMNTEAFF
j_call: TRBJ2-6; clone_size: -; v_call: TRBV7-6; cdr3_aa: CASSLALAGVSGANVLTF
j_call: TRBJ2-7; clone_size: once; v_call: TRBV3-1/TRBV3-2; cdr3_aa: CASSRRLAGKLEQYF
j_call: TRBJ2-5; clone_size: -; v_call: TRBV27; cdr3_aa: CASSKIAGGGMETQYF
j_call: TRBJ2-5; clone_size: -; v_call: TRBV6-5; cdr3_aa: CASSRGRRGVSAQYF
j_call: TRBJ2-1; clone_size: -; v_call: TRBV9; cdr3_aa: CASTSGSRYNEQFF
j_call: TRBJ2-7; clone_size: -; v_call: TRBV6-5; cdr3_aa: CARGPFDEQYF
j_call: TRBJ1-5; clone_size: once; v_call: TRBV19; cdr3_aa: CASSRTSGYNQPQHF
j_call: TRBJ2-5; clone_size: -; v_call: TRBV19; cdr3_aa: CASMPTGTSVETQYF
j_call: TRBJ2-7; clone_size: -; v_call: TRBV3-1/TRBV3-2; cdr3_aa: CASSLLAGGNEQYF
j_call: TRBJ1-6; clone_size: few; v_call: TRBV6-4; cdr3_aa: CASSFAQGGNSPLHF
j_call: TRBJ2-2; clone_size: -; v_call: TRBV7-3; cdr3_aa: CASSYARGPRHANTGELFF
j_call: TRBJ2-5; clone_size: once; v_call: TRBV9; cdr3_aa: CASSAGRGETQYF
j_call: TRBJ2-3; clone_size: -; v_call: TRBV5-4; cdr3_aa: CASSLELGSSTDTQYF
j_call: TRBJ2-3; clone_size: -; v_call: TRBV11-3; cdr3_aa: CASSLGSGRSTDTQYF
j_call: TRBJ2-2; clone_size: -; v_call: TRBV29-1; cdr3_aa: CSFGTGNPGELFF
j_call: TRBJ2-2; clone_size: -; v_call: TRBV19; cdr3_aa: CASRLRTGIKLFF
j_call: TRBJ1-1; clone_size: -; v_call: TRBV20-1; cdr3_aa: CSASRASEAFF
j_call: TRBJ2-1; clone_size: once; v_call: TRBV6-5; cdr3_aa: CASSPLAGPYNEQFF
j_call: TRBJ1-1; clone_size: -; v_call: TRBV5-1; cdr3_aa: CASSRDRGRTEAFF
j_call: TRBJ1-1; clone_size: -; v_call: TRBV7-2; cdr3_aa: CASSLGQVNTEAFF
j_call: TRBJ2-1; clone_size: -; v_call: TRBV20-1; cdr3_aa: CRPAAYNEQFF